The 2 T cell receptor beta chains reported below all come from one sample, sequenced in a study of PD-L1 blockade in urothelial cancer (dated by TCRdb to the late 2010s). Library preparation used the immunoSEQ multiplex PCR assay. TCRdb obtained this table from immuneACCESS and retained in-frame rearrangements with V and J assigned. These tables miss some clones; where compared with another copy, unresolved V genes account for less than half of the shortfall, and the remainder is unexplained. In all, the sample holds 35,000 to 40,000 clones, and 70% to 90% of those were seen once. 24% of the sample belongs to the ten largest clones. Read against the paper, the sample's time point label means: peripheral blood 6 weeks after treatment start. The specimen was PBMCs, collected around atezolizumab (anti-PD-L1) treatment. The receptors stem from a man in his 60s with urothelial cancer.

This chain links TRBV2 with TRBJ2-2, with D possibly being TRBD2 (6 bases). Germline CDR1 is SNHLY and CDR2 is FYNNEI. This CDR3 comprises 16 residues. V lost 7 bases to trimming and J lost 5 bases, with 20 bases between them. CDR3 sequence reads: CASTLERGAGTGELFF. Here the CDR3 DNA reads TGTGCCAGCACGTTAGAAAGGGGCGCGGGAACCGGGGAGCTGTTTTTT.

CDR3 sequence reads: CASSQPGTGGFKGYTF. CDR3 coding DNA: TGCGCCAGCAGCCAGCCCGGGACAGGGGGTTTTAAGGGCTACACCTTC. This chain uses TRBV4-1 with TRBJ1-2; 11 bases are shared with TRBD1. Trimming at V came to 3 bases and at J to 8 bases, leaving 11 bases not matched to a gene. This CDR3 has 16 residues. The germline V gene encodes CDR1 MGHRA and CDR2 YSYEKL.